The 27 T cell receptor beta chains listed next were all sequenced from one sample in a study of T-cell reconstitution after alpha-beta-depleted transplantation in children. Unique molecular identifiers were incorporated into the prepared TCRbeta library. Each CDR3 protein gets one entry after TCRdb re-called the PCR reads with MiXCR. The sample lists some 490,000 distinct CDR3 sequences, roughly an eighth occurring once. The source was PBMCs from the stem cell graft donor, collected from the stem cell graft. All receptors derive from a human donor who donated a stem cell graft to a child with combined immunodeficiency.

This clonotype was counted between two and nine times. DNA for the CDR3: TGTGCCAGCAGCTTAGAGCCCTGGGCGGCTTCCCCCCTTGAGCAGTACTTC. It specifies CASSLEPWAASPLEQYF. The chain links TRBV7-2 to TRBJ2-7; D remains ambiguous. Trimming took off 1 base at V and 7 bases at J, with 23 bases between the two ends. The V gene's germline CDR1 is SGHTA and CDR2 FQGNSA. The CDR3 length is 17 residues.

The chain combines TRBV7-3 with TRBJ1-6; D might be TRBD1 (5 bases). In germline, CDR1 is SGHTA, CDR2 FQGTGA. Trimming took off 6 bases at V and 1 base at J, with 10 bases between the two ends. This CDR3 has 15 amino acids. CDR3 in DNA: TGTGCCAGCAGTAAAGGGGTGTCCTATAATTCACCCCTCCACTTT. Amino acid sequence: CASSKGVSYNSPLHF.

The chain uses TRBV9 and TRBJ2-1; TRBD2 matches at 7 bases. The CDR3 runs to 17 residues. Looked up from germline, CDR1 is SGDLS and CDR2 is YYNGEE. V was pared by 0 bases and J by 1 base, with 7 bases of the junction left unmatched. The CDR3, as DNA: TGTGCCAGCAGCGTAGGGTGGAGCGGGGAATCCTACAATGAGCAGTTCTTC. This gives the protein CASSVGWSGESYNEQFF.

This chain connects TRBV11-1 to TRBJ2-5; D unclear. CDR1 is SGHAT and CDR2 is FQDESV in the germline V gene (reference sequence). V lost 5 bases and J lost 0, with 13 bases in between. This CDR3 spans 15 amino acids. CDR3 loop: CASSNQVRYQETQYF. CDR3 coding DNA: TGTGCCAGCAGCAACCAGGTCCGGTACCAAGAGACCCAGTACTTC.

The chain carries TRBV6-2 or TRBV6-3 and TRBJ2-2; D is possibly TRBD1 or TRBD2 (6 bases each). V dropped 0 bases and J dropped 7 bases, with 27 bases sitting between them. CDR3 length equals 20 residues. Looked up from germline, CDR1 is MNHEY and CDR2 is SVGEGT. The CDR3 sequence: CASSYSRTVAEGVPDGELFF. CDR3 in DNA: TGTGCCAGCAGTTACTCAAGGACAGTCGCGGAGGGAGTTCCGGACGGGGAGCTGTTTTTT.

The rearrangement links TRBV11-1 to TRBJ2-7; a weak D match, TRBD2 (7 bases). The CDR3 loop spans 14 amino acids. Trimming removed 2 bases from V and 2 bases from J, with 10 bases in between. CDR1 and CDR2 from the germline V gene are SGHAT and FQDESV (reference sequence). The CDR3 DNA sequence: TGTGCCAGCAGCTTAAGGGGGGGTGCCTACGAGCAGTACTTC. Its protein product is CASSLRGGAYEQYF. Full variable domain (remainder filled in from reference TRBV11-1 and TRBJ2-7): EAEVAQSPRYKITEKSQAVAFWCDPISGHATLYWYRQILGQGPELLVQFQDESVVDDSQLPKDRFSAERLKGVDSTLKIQPAELGDSAMYLCASSLRGGAYEQYFGPGTRLTVT.

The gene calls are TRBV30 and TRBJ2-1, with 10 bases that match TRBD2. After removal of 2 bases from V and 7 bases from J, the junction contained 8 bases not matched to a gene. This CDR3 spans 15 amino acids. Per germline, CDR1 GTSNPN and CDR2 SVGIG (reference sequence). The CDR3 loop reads CAWSKRGGRFNEQFF. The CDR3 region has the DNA TGTGCCTGGAGTAAGCGGGGGGGCCGTTTTAATGAGCAGTTCTTC.

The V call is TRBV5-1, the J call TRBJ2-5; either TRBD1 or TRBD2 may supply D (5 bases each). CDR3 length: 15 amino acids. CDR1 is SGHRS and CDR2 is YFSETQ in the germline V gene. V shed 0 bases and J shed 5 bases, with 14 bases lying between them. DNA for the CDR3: TGCGCCAGCAGCTTGGCAGGGAGAATTTTGGAGACCCAGTACTTC. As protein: CASSLAGRILETQYF. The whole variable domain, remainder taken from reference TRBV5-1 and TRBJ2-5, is KAGVTQTPRYLIKTRGQQVTLSCSPISGHRSVSWYQQTPGQGLQFLFEYFSETQRNKGNFPGRFSGRQFSNSRSEMNVSTLELGDSALYLCASSLAGRILETQYFGPGTRLLVL.

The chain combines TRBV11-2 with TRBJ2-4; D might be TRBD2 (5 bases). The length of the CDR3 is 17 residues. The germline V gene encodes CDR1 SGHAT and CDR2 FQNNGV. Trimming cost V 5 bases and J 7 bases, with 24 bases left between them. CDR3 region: CASSGSLWWTGSNIQYF. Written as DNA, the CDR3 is TGTGCCAGCAGCGGAAGCTTATGGTGGACGGGGAGCAACATTCAGTACTTC.

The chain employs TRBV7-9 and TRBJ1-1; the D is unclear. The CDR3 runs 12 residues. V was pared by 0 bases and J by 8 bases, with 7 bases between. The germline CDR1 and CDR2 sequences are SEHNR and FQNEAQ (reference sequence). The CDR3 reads CASSLATGEAFF. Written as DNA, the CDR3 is TGTGCCAGCAGCTTAGCGACGGGAGAAGCTTTCTTT.

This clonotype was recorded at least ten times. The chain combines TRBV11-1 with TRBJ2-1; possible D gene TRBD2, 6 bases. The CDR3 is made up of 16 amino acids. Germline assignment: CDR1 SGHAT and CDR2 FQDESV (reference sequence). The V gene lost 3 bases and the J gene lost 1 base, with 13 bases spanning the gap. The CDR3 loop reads CASSFSGTQSYNEQFF. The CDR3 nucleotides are TGTGCCAGCAGCTTTTCCGGGACTCAGTCCTACAATGAGCAGTTCTTC.

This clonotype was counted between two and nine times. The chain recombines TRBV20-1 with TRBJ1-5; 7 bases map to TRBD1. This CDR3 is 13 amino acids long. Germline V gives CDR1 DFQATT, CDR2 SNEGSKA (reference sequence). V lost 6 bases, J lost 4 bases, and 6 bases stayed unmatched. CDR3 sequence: CSAPGGPNQPQHF. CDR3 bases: TGCAGTGCCCCAGGGGGGCCTAATCAGCCCCAGCATTTT.

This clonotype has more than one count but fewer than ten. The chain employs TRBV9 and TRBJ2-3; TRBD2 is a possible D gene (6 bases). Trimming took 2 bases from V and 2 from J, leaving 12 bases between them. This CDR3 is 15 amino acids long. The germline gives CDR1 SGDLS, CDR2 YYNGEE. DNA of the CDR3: TGTGCCAGCAGCGTCGGGACTCTTAACACAGATACGCAGTATTTT. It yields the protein CASSVGTLNTDTQYF.

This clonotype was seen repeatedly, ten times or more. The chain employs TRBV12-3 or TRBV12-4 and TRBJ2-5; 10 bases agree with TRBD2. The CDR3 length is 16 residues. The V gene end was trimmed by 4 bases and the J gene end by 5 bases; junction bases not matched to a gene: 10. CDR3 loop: CASSSLAGAGPETQYF. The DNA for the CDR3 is TGTGCCAGCAGTTCCCTAGCGGGGGCGGGGCCGGAGACCCAGTACTTC.

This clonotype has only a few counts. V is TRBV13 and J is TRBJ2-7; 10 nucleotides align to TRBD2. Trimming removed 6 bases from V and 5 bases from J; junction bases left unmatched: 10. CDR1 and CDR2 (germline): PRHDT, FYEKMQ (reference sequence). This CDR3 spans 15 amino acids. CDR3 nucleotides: TGTGCCAGCAGACACAGCGGGAGGGCCCTTCACGAGCAGTACTTC. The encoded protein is CASRHSGRALHEQYF.

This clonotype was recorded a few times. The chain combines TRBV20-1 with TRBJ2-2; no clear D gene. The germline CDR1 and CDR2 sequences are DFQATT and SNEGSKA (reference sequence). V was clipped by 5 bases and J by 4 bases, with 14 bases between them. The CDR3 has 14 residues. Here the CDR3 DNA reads TGCAGTGCTTCGTCGCAGTCCCGCACCGGGGAGCTGTTTTTT. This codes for CSASSQSRTGELFF.

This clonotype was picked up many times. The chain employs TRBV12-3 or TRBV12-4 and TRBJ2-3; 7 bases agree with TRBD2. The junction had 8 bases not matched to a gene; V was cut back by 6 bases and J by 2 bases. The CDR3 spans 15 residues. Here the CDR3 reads CASSQAGFNTDTQYF. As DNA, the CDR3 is TGTGCCAGCAGCCAAGCGGGGTTTAACACAGATACGCAGTATTTT.

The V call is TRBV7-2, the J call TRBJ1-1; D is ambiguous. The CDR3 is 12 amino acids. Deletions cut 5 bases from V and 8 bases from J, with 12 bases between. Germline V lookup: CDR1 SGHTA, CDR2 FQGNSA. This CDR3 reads CASSPPWAEAFF. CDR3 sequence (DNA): TGTGCCAGCAGCCCCCCTTGGGCGGAAGCTTTCTTT.

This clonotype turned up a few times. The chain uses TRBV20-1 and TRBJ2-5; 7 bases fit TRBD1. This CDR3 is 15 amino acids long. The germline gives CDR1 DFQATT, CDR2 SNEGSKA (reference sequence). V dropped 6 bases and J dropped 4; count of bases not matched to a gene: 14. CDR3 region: CSASGGPVVGETQYF. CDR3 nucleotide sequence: TGCAGTGCCTCAGGGGGTCCGGTAGTAGGAGAGACCCAGTACTTC.

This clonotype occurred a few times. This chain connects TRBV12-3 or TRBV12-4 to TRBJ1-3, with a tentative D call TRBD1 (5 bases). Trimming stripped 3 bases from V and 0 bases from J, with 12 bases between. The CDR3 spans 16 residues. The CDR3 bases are TGTGCCAGCAGTTTCAGGGTTACGAGCTCTGGAAACACCATATATTTT. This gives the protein CASSFRVTSSGNTIYF.

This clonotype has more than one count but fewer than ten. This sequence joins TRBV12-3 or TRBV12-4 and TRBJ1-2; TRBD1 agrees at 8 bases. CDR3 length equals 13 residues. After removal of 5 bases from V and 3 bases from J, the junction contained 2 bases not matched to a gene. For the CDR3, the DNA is TGTGCCAGCAGTGGACAGGGACACTATGGCTACACCTTC. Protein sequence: CASSGQGHYGYTF.

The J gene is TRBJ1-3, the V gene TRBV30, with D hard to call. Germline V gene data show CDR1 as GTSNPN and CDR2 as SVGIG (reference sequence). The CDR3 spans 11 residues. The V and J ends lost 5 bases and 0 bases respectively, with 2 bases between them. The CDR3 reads CAWDSGNTIYF. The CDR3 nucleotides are TGTGCCTGGGACTCTGGAAACACCATATATTTT.

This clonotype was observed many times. CDR3 amino acids: CASSFLDTQYF. The CDR3, as DNA: TGTGCCAGCAGTTTCCTGGATACGCAGTATTTT. The rearrangement uses TRBV12-3 or TRBV12-4 and TRBJ2-3; D is uncertain. The V and J ends lost 3 bases and 6 bases respectively, with 4 bases between them. The CDR3 is 11 amino acids.

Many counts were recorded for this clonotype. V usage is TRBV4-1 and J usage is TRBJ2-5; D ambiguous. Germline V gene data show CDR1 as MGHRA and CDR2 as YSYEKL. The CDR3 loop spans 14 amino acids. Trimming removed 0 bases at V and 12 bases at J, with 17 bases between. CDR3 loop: CASSQEVTGRMKYF. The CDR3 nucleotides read TGCGCCAGCAGCCAAGAGGTTACGGGCCGAATGAAGTACTTC.

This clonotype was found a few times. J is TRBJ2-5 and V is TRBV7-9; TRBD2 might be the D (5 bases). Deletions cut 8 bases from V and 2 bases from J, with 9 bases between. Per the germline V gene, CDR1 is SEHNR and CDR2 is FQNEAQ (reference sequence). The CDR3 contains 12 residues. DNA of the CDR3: TGTGCCAGCCGGCGGGCTCAAGAGACCCAGTACTTC. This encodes CASRRAQETQYF. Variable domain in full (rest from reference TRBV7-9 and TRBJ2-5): DTGVSQNPRHKITKRGQNVTFRCDPISEHNRLYWYRQTLGQGPEFLTYFQNEAQLEKSRLLSDRFSAERPKGSFSTLEIQRTEQGDSAMYLCASRRAQETQYFGPGTRLLVL.

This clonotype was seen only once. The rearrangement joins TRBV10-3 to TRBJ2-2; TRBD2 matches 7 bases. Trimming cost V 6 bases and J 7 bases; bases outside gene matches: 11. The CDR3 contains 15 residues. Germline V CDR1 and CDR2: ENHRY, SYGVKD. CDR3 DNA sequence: TGTGCCATCAGCCCCCCCGGGGGAGGGGACGGGGAGCTGTTTTTT. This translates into CAISPPGGGDGELFF.

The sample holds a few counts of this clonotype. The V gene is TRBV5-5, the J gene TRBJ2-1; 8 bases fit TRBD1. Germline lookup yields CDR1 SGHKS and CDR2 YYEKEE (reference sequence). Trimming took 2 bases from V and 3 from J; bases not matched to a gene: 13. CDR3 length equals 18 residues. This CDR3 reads CASSFHRGTLEIYNEQFF. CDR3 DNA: TGTGCCAGCAGCTTCCACAGGGGGACTTTAGAGATCTACAATGAGCAGTTCTTC.